This TCR beta chain was captured by sequencing in a study of T cell repertoires in cytomegalovirus infection. Across the study: HLA-B-restricted CMV epitopes that are well studied, plus recently identified HLA-C-restricted ones, were used by the study. Study-level findings and limits: In two of eight donors, the top clonotype was HLA-C-restricted CMV-specific.

TCRdb reprocessed the reads with MiXCR, giving one entry per CDR3 protein. The table shows 310,000 or so distinct CDR3 sequences, with around 25% occurring only once. In germline, CDR1 is SGHVT, CDR2 SQSDAQ. This CDR3 region has 18 residues. The V gene end was trimmed by 5 bases and the J gene end by 0 bases; junction bases not matched to a gene: 7. This clonotype was counted a few times. Its antigen remains unknown. The chain joins TRBV7-4 to TRBJ2-6; 10 bases map to TRBD1. The source of this sequence is a human donor in good health (CMV status not recorded). Some clones in this sample may be carry-over from other donors' samples. This material consisted of cultured PBMCs, taken from culture after CMV antigen stimulation. The CDR3 region has the DNA TGTGCCAGCAGCCCCAGACAGGGGGCGGACTCTGGGGCCAACGTCCTGACTTTC. Translated: CASSPRQGADSGANVLTF.